The rows below give T cell receptor beta chains drawn from one sample of a study of T cell responses to AZD1222 COVID-19 vaccine. The method was immunoSEQ multiplex PCR; TCRdb's version includes in-frame clones alone and lacks a portion of them. This table has 70,000 to 95,000 clones, 88% appearing once. The sample was peripheral blood, taken 28 days after the second AZD1222 dose. The receptors originated from an adult who received the AZD1222 COVID-19 vaccine. Both conserved end residues are part of each CDR3. D genes are given only for firm matches. Clone size is stated in some rows and not others, as once, few, many or a class when expanded.

abundance: -; d_gene: TRBD2; j_gene: TRBJ2-1; v_gene: TRBV29-1; CDR3nt: TGCAGCGTTGAAGGGCGGGAGGGCCTGGATGAGCAGTTCTTC; CDR3aa: CSVEGREGLDEQFF
abundance: few; d_gene: -; j_gene: TRBJ2-2; v_gene: TRBV6-2/TRBV6-3; CDR3nt: TGTGCCAGCAGCCGTACTGACACCGGGGAGCTGTTTTTT; CDR3aa: CASSRTDTGELFF
abundance: once; d_gene: TRBD1; j_gene: TRBJ2-2; v_gene: TRBV27; CDR3nt: TGTGCCAGCAGTTTGTGGGCGCCAGGGGGCCCCGGGGAGCTGTTTTTT; CDR3aa: CASSLWAPGGPGELFF
abundance: -; d_gene: -; j_gene: TRBJ2-7; v_gene: TRBV7-2; CDR3nt: TGTGCCAGCAGCTTAGAGCGTAGAGGTCTGGACGAGCAGTACTTC; CDR3aa: CASSLERRGLDEQYF
abundance: once; d_gene: -; j_gene: TRBJ2-1; v_gene: TRBV19; CDR3nt: TGTGCCAGTAGTATGGACGAAGGGGGTGAGCAGTTCTTC; CDR3aa: CASSMDEGGEQFF
abundance: -; d_gene: -; j_gene: TRBJ2-3; v_gene: TRBV10-2; CDR3nt: TGCGCCAGCAGTGCAATTAGCGGTTTCACAGATACGCAGTATTTT; CDR3aa: CASSAISGFTDTQYF
abundance: -; d_gene: TRBD2; j_gene: TRBJ2-7; v_gene: TRBV11-2; CDR3nt: TGTGCCAGCAGCCTACTAGCGGGAGTTACTAACGAGCAGTACTTC; CDR3aa: CASSLLAGVTNEQYF
abundance: few; d_gene: -; j_gene: TRBJ1-1; v_gene: TRBV6-7; CDR3nt: TGTGCCAGCAGTTACTCTTGGGGCTTGAACACTGAAGCTTTCTTT; CDR3aa: CASSYSWGLNTEAFF
abundance: -; d_gene: -; j_gene: TRBJ1-1; v_gene: TRBV6-2/TRBV6-3; CDR3nt: TGTGCCAGCAGTTACTGGGGCAGGAGAAACACTGAAGCTTTCTTT; CDR3aa: CASSYWGRRNTEAFF
abundance: -; d_gene: -; j_gene: TRBJ1-1; v_gene: TRBV4-1; CDR3nt: TGCGCCAGCAGCCAGTGGGCCTCCGGGACCGAAGCTTTCTTT; CDR3aa: CASSQWASGTEAFF
abundance: -; d_gene: TRBD2; j_gene: TRBJ2-5; v_gene: TRBV27; CDR3nt: TGTGCCAGCAGTCCTTGGACTAGCGGGAGTGGGGAGACCCAGTACTTC; CDR3aa: CASSPWTSGSGETQYF
abundance: few; d_gene: -; j_gene: TRBJ2-7; v_gene: TRBV5-1; CDR3nt: TGCGCCAGCAGTCCTGGGACGGGAGCCTACGAGCAGTACTTC; CDR3aa: CASSPGTGAYEQYF
abundance: -; d_gene: TRBD1; j_gene: TRBJ1-1; v_gene: TRBV7-3; CDR3nt: TGTGCCAGCAGCTTAAGCATCAGGGGGGCTGAAGCTTTCTTT; CDR3aa: CASSLSIRGAEAFF
abundance: once; d_gene: -; j_gene: TRBJ2-5; v_gene: TRBV14; CDR3nt: TGTGCCAGCAGCCAAGATTCCGCCAGGGTTGGGGACCAGTACTTC; CDR3aa: CASSQDSARVGDQYF
abundance: -; d_gene: TRBD2; j_gene: TRBJ2-7; v_gene: TRBV19; CDR3nt: TGTGCCAGTAGTATGACTAGCGGGTACGAGCAGTACTTC; CDR3aa: CASSMTSGYEQYF
abundance: -; d_gene: -; j_gene: TRBJ1-4; v_gene: TRBV7-2; CDR3nt: TGTGCCAGCAGCTTAGACCGGGGCGGAAAACTGTTTTTT; CDR3aa: CASSLDRGGKLFF
abundance: -; d_gene: -; j_gene: TRBJ1-2; v_gene: TRBV2; CDR3nt: TGTGCCAGCAGTGCGTCGGGCCCCGCTAACTATGGCTACACCTTC; CDR3aa: CASSASGPANYGYTF
abundance: -; d_gene: TRBD1; j_gene: TRBJ2-7; v_gene: TRBV27; CDR3nt: TGTGCCAGCAGGTCGACCGGGACAGGCTCTTACGAGCAGTACTTC; CDR3aa: CASRSTGTGSYEQYF
abundance: -; d_gene: -; j_gene: TRBJ1-1; v_gene: TRBV3-1/TRBV3-2; CDR3nt: TGTGCCAGCACCCTACGGGCTTTGAACACTGAAGCTTTCTTT; CDR3aa: CASTLRALNTEAFF
abundance: -; d_gene: -; j_gene: TRBJ1-5; v_gene: TRBV6-5; CDR3nt: TGTGCCAGCAGTTACTCCGGGGTCAATCAGCCCCAGCATTTT; CDR3aa: CASSYSGVNQPQHF
abundance: -; d_gene: TRBD2; j_gene: TRBJ2-2; v_gene: TRBV6-4; CDR3nt: TGTGCCAGCAGCGCATCCGGGACTAGCCCCGGGGAGCTGTTTTTT; CDR3aa: CASSASGTSPGELFF
abundance: -; d_gene: TRBD2; j_gene: TRBJ2-2; v_gene: TRBV15; CDR3nt: TGTGCCACCAGCAGACACACCGGACTAGTTGGGTCCCGGTACACCGGGGAGCTGTTTTTT; CDR3aa: CATSRHTGLVGSRYTGELFF
abundance: once; d_gene: -; j_gene: TRBJ1-1; v_gene: TRBV5-1; CDR3nt: TGCGCCAGCGGTGACACCTTGAACACTGAAGCTTTCTTT; CDR3aa: CASGDTLNTEAFF
abundance: -; d_gene: -; j_gene: TRBJ1-5; v_gene: TRBV30; CDR3nt: TGTGCCTGGAGCGATCTGAATAGCAATCAGCCCCAGCATTTT; CDR3aa: CAWSDLNSNQPQHF
abundance: -; d_gene: -; j_gene: TRBJ1-5; v_gene: TRBV7-8; CDR3nt: TGTGCCAGTCCCGATGGCAATCAGCCCCAGCATTTT; CDR3aa: CASPDGNQPQHF
abundance: -; d_gene: -; j_gene: TRBJ2-7; v_gene: TRBV5-1; CDR3nt: TGCGCCAGCAGCTTGGAAGGTGGGGATGTCGCCTACGAGCAGTACTTC; CDR3aa: CASSLEGGDVAYEQYF
abundance: -; d_gene: -; j_gene: TRBJ1-3; v_gene: TRBV30; CDR3nt: TGTGCCACACTCTGCGGGAGCTCTGGAAACACCATATATTTT; CDR3aa: CATLCGSSGNTIYF
abundance: -; d_gene: TRBD1; j_gene: TRBJ1-6; v_gene: TRBV3-1/TRBV3-2; CDR3nt: TGTGCCAGCAGCCCAAGACAGGGGGCAACCACACCCCTCCACTTT; CDR3aa: CASSPRQGATTPLHF
abundance: -; d_gene: TRBD2; j_gene: TRBJ2-2; v_gene: TRBV7-9; CDR3nt: TGTGCCAGCAGTGATTCGACTAGCGGGAGCGGCCCCACCGGGGAGCTGTTTTTT; CDR3aa: CASSDSTSGSGPTGELFF
abundance: -; d_gene: TRBD2; j_gene: TRBJ2-3; v_gene: TRBV27; CDR3nt: TGTGCCAGCAGTTTAGCGGGACTACTAGCGGGAGACCGTGGTACGCAGTATTTT; CDR3aa: CASSLAGLLAGDRGTQYF
abundance: few; d_gene: -; j_gene: TRBJ1-4; v_gene: TRBV19; CDR3nt: TGTGCTGTGTGTAGGGGGAATGAAAAACTGTTTTTT; CDR3aa: CAVCRGNEKLFF